The 14 T cell receptor beta chains below were found in one sample sequenced in a study of Ad26.COV2.S vaccination and SARS-CoV-2 variants. Treatment described: 15 to 20 received Ad26.COV2.S at low or high dose, single or two shots; about 5 received placebo; per-sample allocation not given. At day 63 after the first vaccine or placebo injection, samples were drawn. This table comes from immunoSEQ multiplex PCR, and its TCRdb copy is limited to in-frame clones, with some not included. The profile shows approximately 460,000 clones, about 89% of them singletons. The sequencing here drew on peripheral blood, taken in a trial of Ad26.COV2.S vaccine versus placebo. The receptors shown here come from a person between 18 and 65 years old who received the Ad26.COV2.S COVID-19 vaccine or a placebo.

The gene calls are TRBV27 and TRBJ1-2; no clear D. Germline V gene data show CDR1 as MNHEY and CDR2 as SMNVEV (reference sequence). V was shortened by 4 bases and J by 8 bases, with 20 bases between the two germline ends. The CDR3 runs 15 residues. The CDR3 is CASSSGGSPIGGYTF. The DNA of the CDR3 is TGTGCCAGCAGTTCCGGAGGGTCTCCTATAGGCGGCTACACCTTC.

V usage is TRBV19 and J usage is TRBJ2-1; D gene unclear. V lost 7 bases to trimming and J lost 0 bases, with 16 bases between them. Per the germline V gene, CDR1 is LNHDA and CDR2 is SQIVND (reference sequence). CDR3 length: 16 amino acids. CDR3 coding DNA: TGTGCCAGTACCGAAGGCCGACCAAGCTCCTACAATGAGCAGTTCTTC. Protein sequence: CASTEGRPSSYNEQFF.

The sample holds one count of this clone. Mismatch with germline at one junction end may stem from a read error. The genes are TRBV2 and TRBJ2-1, with a weak D call TRBD1 (6 bases). The length of the CDR3 is 12 residues. Germline CDR1 is SNHLY and CDR2 is FYNNEI. CDR3 residues: CASNPETGHLLF. DNA for the CDR3: TGTGCCAGCAACCCAGAAACGGGACACCTTCTCTTC.

The rearrangement uses TRBV7-2 and TRBJ2-7; D remains unclear. V lost 2 bases to trimming and J lost 4 bases, with 6 bases between them. CDR1 and CDR2 from the germline V gene are SGHTA and FQGNSA. The CDR3 covers 12 residues. Here the CDR3 DNA reads TGTGCCAGCAGCTTAAATGGGTACGAGCAGTACTTC. It codes for CASSLNGYEQYF.

V gene TRBV9 combines with J gene TRBJ2-2; TRBD1 aligns across 10 bases. The V gene end was trimmed by 5 bases and the J gene end by 7 bases; junction bases not matched to a gene: 11. This CDR3 is built from 16 residues. Germline V gene lookup returns CDR1 SGDLS and CDR2 YYNGEE. The CDR3 region has the DNA TGTGCCAGCAGGGCCACTGGGACAGGGGTGAGCGGGGAGCTGTTTTTT. It specifies CASRATGTGVSGELFF.

The chain is built from TRBV7-9 and TRBJ1-5, with 7 nucleotides matching TRBD1. The CDR3 contains 13 residues. Germline CDR1 SEHNR, CDR2 FQNEAQ (reference sequence). J lost 6 bases, V lost 6 bases, and 5 bases had no gene match. The chain's CDR3 is CASSRQGSQPQHF. Here the CDR3 DNA reads TGTGCCAGCAGTCGACAGGGAAGTCAGCCCCAGCATTTT. The entire variable domain, with the rest obtained from reference TRBV7-9 and TRBJ1-5, is as follows: DTGVSQNPRHKITKRGQNVTFRCDPISEHNRLYWYRQTLGQGPEFLTYFQNEAQLEKSRLLSDRFSAERPKGSFSTLEIQRTEQGDSAMYLCASSRQGSQPQHFGDGTRLSIL.

The J gene is TRBJ2-5, the V gene TRBV15; no clear D gene. Germline V gene sequence: CDR1 LNHNV, CDR2 YYDKDF (reference sequence). V dropped 1 base and J dropped 0 bases, with 12 bases sitting between them. This CDR3 spans 16 amino acids. CDR3 region: CATSRGPEPYQETQYF. CDR3 in DNA: TGTGCCACCAGCAGAGGCCCAGAACCGTACCAAGAGACCCAGTACTTC.

V is TRBV6-5 and J is TRBJ1-2, with 9 bases aligning to TRBD1. The CDR3 length is 13 residues. Trimming at V came to 5 bases and at J to 10 bases, leaving 8 bases not matched to a gene. Germline V CDR1 and CDR2: MNHEY, SVGAGI. The CDR3 reads CASSTGQGIAYTF. For the CDR3, the DNA is TGTGCCAGCAGTACGGGACAGGGCATCGCCTACACCTTC.

The genes are TRBV5-1 and TRBJ1-4, with D hard to call. The CDR3 is 17 amino acids. Germline V gene data show CDR1 as SGHRS and CDR2 as YFSETQ. V lost 0 bases, J lost 0 bases, and 12 bases lay in between. The CDR3 coding sequence is TGCGCCAGCAGCTTGGCCCCCCCATCAGCAACTAATGAAAAACTGTTTTTT. Its translation is CASSLAPPSATNEKLFF.

CDR3 amino acids: CAWSVKVSTGYNSPLHF. The CDR3 DNA reads TGTGCCTGGAGTGTAAAAGTGTCCACTGGATATAATTCACCCCTCCACTTT. The chain carries TRBV30 and TRBJ1-6; D is unresolved. The germline V gene has CDR1 GTSNPN and CDR2 SVGIG (reference sequence). The CDR3 runs 17 residues. V was trimmed by 0 bases and J by 4 bases, leaving 16 bases between them.

CDR3: CASSQDLPGQNSPLHF. The CDR3 DNA reads as TGTGCCAGCAGCCAAGACCTTCCAGGGCAGAATTCACCCCTCCACTTT. V is TRBV14 and J is TRBJ1-6; a possible D gene is TRBD1 (5 bases). Trimming stripped 0 bases from V and 7 bases from J, with 13 bases between. The CDR3 spans 16 residues. Per germline, CDR1 SGHDN and CDR2 FVKESK.

This clone was observed once. The V and J genes are TRBV28 and TRBJ1-2, with 8 bases identical to TRBD1. The length of the CDR3 is 13 residues. In germline, CDR1 is MDHEN, CDR2 SYDVKM. Trimming at V came to 5 bases and at J to 4 bases, leaving 3 bases not matched to a gene. The CDR3 protein is CASSPDRVYGYTF. The DNA of the CDR3 is TGTGCCAGCAGTCCGGACAGGGTCTATGGCTACACCTTC.

This rearrangement joins TRBV4-3 to TRBJ2-2; 9 bases are shared with TRBD1. V gave up 0 bases and J gave up 5 bases; unmatched junction bases: 7. The germline gives CDR1 LGHNA, CDR2 YSLEER. This CDR3 has 17 residues. The CDR3 reads CASSQDWDRVSTGELFF. The CDR3 nucleotides read TGCGCCAGCAGCCAAGACTGGGACAGGGTATCGACCGGGGAGCTGTTTTTT.

The V gene is TRBV2, the J gene TRBJ2-1; 10 bases align to TRBD2. CDR3 length: 13 amino acids. The V gene's germline CDR1 is SNHLY and CDR2 FYNNEI. With 9 bases clipped from V and 6 bases from J, the junction kept 5 bases outside the gene matches. The CDR3 region has the DNA TGTGCCAGAACTAGCGGGGCGTTCAATGAGCAGTTCTTC. Protein: CARTSGAFNEQFF.